The rows below give T cell receptor beta chains drawn from one sample of a study of T cells after yellow fever vaccination. TCRdb re-analysed the 5' RACE reads in MiXCR, keeping a single row per CDR3 protein. Altogether a few hundred thousand distinct CDR3 sequences are present, about 19% being singletons, with the ten largest covering roughly an eighth. Material: PBMCs, obtained 15 days after the yellow fever booster vaccination. These TCRs come from a man aged 25 to 40 who received the YFV17D yellow fever vaccine. Both conserved end residues are part of each CDR3. D genes are given only for firm matches.

CASSPRTATNEKLFF	-	TRBV5-1	TRBJ1-4
CASTIRSGAELFF	-	TRBV6-1	TRBJ2-2
CSAGGSGGINEQFF	TRBD2	TRBV20-1	TRBJ2-1
CASSLVGTAQYF	-	TRBV12-3/TRBV12-4	TRBJ2-3
CASSQDRTHEQFF	-	TRBV4-3	TRBJ2-1
CASSLGNEETQYF	-	TRBV11-2	TRBJ2-5
CASSLPGVNQPQHF	-	TRBV7-9	TRBJ1-5
CASSLSRSGYTF	-	TRBV5-1	TRBJ1-2
CASARGGSTDTQYF	-	TRBV6-1	TRBJ2-3
CASSFGWEAKNIQYF	-	TRBV5-6	TRBJ2-4
CASSKFGGRTTYTDTQYF	-	TRBV12-3/TRBV12-4	TRBJ2-3
CASSSGAEGYTF	-	TRBV7-2	TRBJ1-2
CASSLGLAEPPYF	TRBD2	TRBV7-8	TRBJ2-7
CSVEERRQGNTGELFF	-	TRBV29-1	TRBJ2-2
CSASPVGTGNTIYF	-	TRBV20-1	TRBJ1-3
CASSYVPGRTGELFF	-	TRBV6-5	TRBJ2-2
CASSMEGIQPQHF	-	TRBV19	TRBJ1-5
CAISASGGQETQYF	TRBD2	TRBV10-3	TRBJ2-5
CASSPPGTGEQYF	-	TRBV5-1	TRBJ2-7
CASSLRSGTVASGANVLTF	TRBD1	TRBV4-3	TRBJ2-6
CASNPRVGDWDEQYF	-	TRBV5-1	TRBJ2-7
CASSSTGGSETQYF	TRBD1	TRBV7-9	TRBJ2-5
CSARDRYF	-	TRBV20-1	TRBJ2-5
CASRPSGDSLGYTF	-	TRBV7-2	TRBJ1-2
CASSYSSSGSVRDTQYF	TRBD2	TRBV6-5	TRBJ2-3
CASTPTAGAEQYF	-	TRBV6-2/TRBV6-3	TRBJ2-7
CASSLERGAPDTQYF	-	TRBV5-1	TRBJ2-3
CASSEPHRVQETQYF	-	TRBV10-2	TRBJ2-5
CASSQPAGAGGHEQFF	TRBD2	TRBV4-3	TRBJ2-1
CASSVDGGSGANVLTF	-	TRBV9	TRBJ2-6
CASSGSVEKLFF	-	TRBV12-3/TRBV12-4	TRBJ1-4
CASRPTSGTGVDTQYF	TRBD1	TRBV12-3/TRBV12-4	TRBJ2-3
CASSSSFTGTQYF	-	TRBV7-2	TRBJ2-3
CASSDSGVANEQFF	-	TRBV6-1	TRBJ2-1
CASSSAGTPWYF	-	TRBV27	TRBJ2-3
CASSRKGGAFF	-	TRBV7-9	TRBJ1-1
CAWEWAVNSGELFF	-	TRBV30	TRBJ2-2
CASSQDAGAQETQYF	TRBD2	TRBV4-3	TRBJ2-5
CSATSGTGVFEQYF	TRBD1	TRBV20-1	TRBJ2-7
CASTPLLPSSYNEQFF	-	TRBV7-9	TRBJ2-1
CSVLMTLDTQYF	-	TRBV29-1	TRBJ2-3
CASSLAGRGVGETQYF	-	TRBV7-2	TRBJ2-5
CASSYSGTGVIKQYF	TRBD1	TRBV6-5	TRBJ2-7
CASSVAEGLAEPTQYF	TRBD2	TRBV9	TRBJ2-3
CASRVWGAGANVLTF	-	TRBV12-3/TRBV12-4	TRBJ2-6
CASSPTAVSGVTQYF	-	TRBV12-3/TRBV12-4	TRBJ2-5
CASSLGIAGGLNEQYF	TRBD2	TRBV7-2	TRBJ2-7
CASGQVVYEQFF	-	TRBV6-2/TRBV6-3	TRBJ2-1
CASSLLFGTGSVYEQYF	TRBD1	TRBV7-2	TRBJ2-7